These T cell receptor beta chains were read from a single sample in a study of T-cell reconstitution after alpha-beta-depleted transplantation in children. Each CDR3 protein is one row after TCRdb ran MiXCR on the PCR reads. The data show around 960,000 distinct CDR3 sequences, with 25% to 30% seen just once and over 25% held by the top ten. The sequenced sample was PBMCs, mostly from graft donor cells, obtained 360 days after TCRalphabeta/CD19-depleted stem cell transplant. Every receptor here comes from a boy under two years old who had a stem cell transplant for SCID, so the T cells may come from the graft donor. The CDR3 runs from the conserved cysteine through the conserved F or W. A D gene is named only where the DNA matches it firmly. Expanded clones get a size class; other rows say once, few or many, or leave the size out.

TRBJ1-2 TRBV5-1 TRBD1 NA 13 TGCGCCAGCAGCCGGGACAGCTTATATGGCTACACCTTC CASSRDSLYGYTF
TRBJ1-4 TRBV28 NA few 14 TGTGCCAGCATCTCGGGACGGCGGTGGGAAAAACTGTTTTTT CASISGRRWEKLFF
TRBJ2-5 TRBV5-1 NA NA 14 TGCGCCAGCAGCTTGGGGGTTGCAGAAGAGACCCAGTACTTC CASSLGVAEETQYF
TRBJ1-1 TRBV6-2/TRBV6-3 NA few 15 TGTGCCAGCAGTTACGCCCGTGGGGGGAACACTGAAGCTTTCTTT CASSYARGGNTEAFF
TRBJ2-7 TRBV5-1 NA few 15 TGCGCCAGCAGACTGGTGGGGGTTGGAAACTACGAGCAGTACTTC CASRLVGVGNYEQYF
TRBJ2-4 TRBV12-3/TRBV12-4 TRBD1 NA 15 TGTGCCAGCAGTTTAGGGGGGACAGGGGGGGCCATTCAGTACTTC CASSLGGTGGAIQYF
TRBJ2-7 TRBV18 NA NA 14 TGTGCCAGCTCACCCGACGACAGACCCTACGAGCAGTACTTC CASSPDDRPYEQYF
TRBJ2-7 TRBV6-2/TRBV6-3 NA NA 13 TGTGCCAGCAGTTACTACAGGGTCTACGAGCAGTACTTC CASSYYRVYEQYF
TRBJ2-7 TRBV28 NA few 13 TGTGCCAGCAGTTTATCTCGGGTTTCCGAGCAGTACTTC CASSLSRVSEQYF
TRBJ2-1 TRBV20-1 NA NA 14 TGCAGTGCTGACGGCGTTCTCTCCTACAATGAGCAGTTCTTC CSADGVLSYNEQFF
TRBJ2-5 TRBV7-8 TRBD1 few 13 TGTGCCAGCGGACGGGACAGGCAAGAGACCCAGTACTTC CASGRDRQETQYF
TRBJ2-7 TRBV5-1 TRBD2 NA 19 TGCGCCAGCAGCTCTCGCGGGACTAATGCCCTTGGTGCGTCCTACGAGCAGTACTTC CASSSRGTNALGASYEQYF
TRBJ2-7 TRBV20-1 TRBD2 NA 18 TGCAGTGCTAGAGGTTATCGGCGGGGGACCCCCCTTAACTACGAGCAGTACTTC CSARGYRRGTPLNYEQYF
TRBJ1-3 TRBV20-1 NA few 14 TGCAGTGCTACATACCAGAGCTCTGGAAACACCATATATTTT CSATYQSSGNTIYF
TRBJ2-2 TRBV6-5 NA few 15 TGTGCCAGCAGTTACGCGGGGGCGGTCACCGGGGAGCTGTTTTTT CASSYAGAVTGELFF
TRBJ2-2 TRBV11-2 TRBD2 NA 18 TGTGCCAGCAGCTTAGGGGGGGGCGGTCTAGCGGGGACCGGGGAGCTGTTTTTT CASSLGGGGLAGTGELFF
TRBJ2-7 TRBV27 NA NA 15 TGTGCCAGCAGGACAATGACAGGCCTCTCCTACGAGCAGTACTTC CASRTMTGLSYEQYF
TRBJ2-7 TRBV24-1 NA few 14 TGTGCCACCAGTGATTTGGAGAGACCCTACGAGCAGTACTTC CATSDLERPYEQYF
TRBJ2-2 TRBV5-5 NA NA 14 TGTGCCAGCAGCTCAGCCCTTTACACCGGGGAGCTGTTTTTT CASSSALYTGELFF
TRBJ1-5 TRBV20-1 NA few 15 TGCAGTGCTAGACATGGGGAGTATAGCAATCAGCCCCAGCATTTT CSARHGEYSNQPQHF
TRBJ2-2 TRBV5-5 NA few 13 TGTGCCAGCAGCTCCCGTGGCGCCGGGGAGCTGTTTTTT CASSSRGAGELFF
TRBJ1-4 TRBV4-1 TRBD1 NA 16 TGCGCCAGCAGCCAAGGAGACGGACAGGGACACGAAAAACTGTTTTTT CASSQGDGQGHEKLFF
TRBJ1-2 TRBV12-3/TRBV12-4 NA few 15 TGTGCCAGCAGTTTTAGGGGGAAGGTCCCCTATGGCTACACCTTC CASSFRGKVPYGYTF
TRBJ2-5 TRBV6-5 TRBD2 NA 15 TGTGCCAGCAGTTACGGGGCGCGGGGGGGAGAGACCCAGTACTTC CASSYGARGGETQYF
TRBJ2-5 TRBV4-3 TRBD2 NA 20 TGCGCCAGCAGCCTTCGTCCGGGACTAGCGGGGGGGCCCACTAAGCAGACCCAGTACTTC CASSLRPGLAGGPTKQTQYF
TRBJ2-2 TRBV12-3/TRBV12-4 TRBD1 few 14 TGTGCCACCCGAGGGCAGGGGGCAGCCGGGGAGCTGTTTTTT CATRGQGAAGELFF
TRBJ2-5 TRBV5-1 NA NA 17 TGCGCCAGCAGCTTCCGACCAGAATTGGGGGCGGAGGAGACCCAGTACTTC CASSFRPELGAEETQYF
TRBJ2-5 TRBV12-3/TRBV12-4 NA few 18 TGTGCCAGCAGTTTAGCGGAGTGGAGGGGAGGGGGGGAAGAGACCCAGTACTTC CASSLAEWRGGGEETQYF
TRBJ1-2 TRBV2 NA NA 15 TGTGCCAGCAGTGGAGGACAGATAACGGGCTATGGCTACACCTTC CASSGGQITGYGYTF
TRBJ1-6 TRBV5-1 NA few 14 TGCGCCAGCAGCTTAGGAGGCAACAGCGGCTCCCTCCACTTT CASSLGGNSGSLHF
TRBJ2-2 TRBV4-1 NA NA 14 TGCGCCAGCAGCCAAGTAGGAGACACCGGGGAGCTGTTTTTT CASSQVGDTGELFF
TRBJ2-7 TRBV28 NA many 18 TGTGCCAGCAGTTTTACCGGGACATACAGACCGGCAACCTACGAGCAGTACTTC CASSFTGTYRPATYEQYF
TRBJ2-7 TRBV10-3 NA few 18 TGTGCCATCAGTGAGGGGCGGCCGGGGGCAACACTCCTTCGCGAGCAGTACTTC CAISEGRPGATLLREQYF
TRBJ2-3 TRBV24-1 TRBD2 many 17 TGTGCCACCAGTGATTTGCCCGCTAGCGGTAACACAGATACGCAGTATTTT CATSDLPASGNTDTQYF
TRBJ1-1 TRBV7-2 TRBD1 NA 15 TGTGCCAGCACCCGAGACAGGGGAATCGGGACTGAAGCTTTCTTT CASTRDRGIGTEAFF
TRBJ1-2 TRBV7-2 NA few 14 TGTGCCAGCAGCTTATTGGGATCTGACTATGGCTACACCTTC CASSLLGSDYGYTF
TRBJ2-6 TRBV20-1 TRBD1 NA 16 TGCTGTGCTAGGGGGACAGGGGGGGCTGGGGCCAACGTCCTGACTTTC CCARGTGGAGANVLTF
TRBJ2-7 TRBV6-2/TRBV6-3 NA many 14 TGTGCCAGCAGTTACCGTCAGGGGACCTACGAGCAGTACTTC CASSYRQGTYEQYF
TRBJ2-2 TRBV12-3/TRBV12-4 NA few 15 TGTGCCAGCAGCGGGACCCTTCTGAACACCGGGGAGCTGTTTTTT CASSGTLLNTGELFF
TRBJ2-1 TRBV5-1 NA many 13 TGCGCCAGCAGCTTGGCCCGGGCCAATGAGCAGTTCTTC CASSLARANEQFF
TRBJ1-4 TRBV5-1 NA NA 17 TGCGCCACCAAAACCCGAAAGGGTTCAGGTACTAATGAAAAACTGTTTTTT CATKTRKGSGTNEKLFF
TRBJ2-3 TRBV10-3 NA few 15 TGTGCCACAGCTGTAGGGGGGTCAAGCACAGATACGCAGTATTTT CATAVGGSSTDTQYF
TRBJ1-5 TRBV7-9 NA few 14 TGTGCCAGCACCCGCGGAGGGGGAGGACAGCCCCAGCATTTT CASTRGGGGQPQHF
TRBJ2-1 TRBV24-1 NA NA 16 TGTGCCACCAGTGATTCAGACAGGCCGGCCGGCAATGAGCAGTTCTTC CATSDSDRPAGNEQFF
TRBJ2-7 TRBV29-1 TRBD1 NA 13 TGCAGCGTTCGGACAGGGGCCCACTACGAGCAGTACTTC CSVRTGAHYEQYF
TRBJ2-1 TRBV12-3/TRBV12-4 NA NA 15 TGTGCCAGCAGTCCAGGACCATTCCTTTACAATGAGCAGTTCTTC CASSPGPFLYNEQFF
TRBJ1-5 TRBV20-1 TRBD1 NA 13 TGCAGTGCCGGGACAGGCCTCAATCAGCCCCAGCATTTT CSAGTGLNQPQHF
TRBJ2-1 TRBV20-1 TRBD2 few 14 TGCAGTGCTAAGTATAGCGGGGGCCCCTATGAGCAGTTCTTC CSAKYSGGPYEQFF
TRBJ2-2 TRBV20-1 TRBD2 NA 14 TGCAGTGCTCACGGGGGGGCTAACACCGGGGAGCTGTTTTTT CSAHGGANTGELFF